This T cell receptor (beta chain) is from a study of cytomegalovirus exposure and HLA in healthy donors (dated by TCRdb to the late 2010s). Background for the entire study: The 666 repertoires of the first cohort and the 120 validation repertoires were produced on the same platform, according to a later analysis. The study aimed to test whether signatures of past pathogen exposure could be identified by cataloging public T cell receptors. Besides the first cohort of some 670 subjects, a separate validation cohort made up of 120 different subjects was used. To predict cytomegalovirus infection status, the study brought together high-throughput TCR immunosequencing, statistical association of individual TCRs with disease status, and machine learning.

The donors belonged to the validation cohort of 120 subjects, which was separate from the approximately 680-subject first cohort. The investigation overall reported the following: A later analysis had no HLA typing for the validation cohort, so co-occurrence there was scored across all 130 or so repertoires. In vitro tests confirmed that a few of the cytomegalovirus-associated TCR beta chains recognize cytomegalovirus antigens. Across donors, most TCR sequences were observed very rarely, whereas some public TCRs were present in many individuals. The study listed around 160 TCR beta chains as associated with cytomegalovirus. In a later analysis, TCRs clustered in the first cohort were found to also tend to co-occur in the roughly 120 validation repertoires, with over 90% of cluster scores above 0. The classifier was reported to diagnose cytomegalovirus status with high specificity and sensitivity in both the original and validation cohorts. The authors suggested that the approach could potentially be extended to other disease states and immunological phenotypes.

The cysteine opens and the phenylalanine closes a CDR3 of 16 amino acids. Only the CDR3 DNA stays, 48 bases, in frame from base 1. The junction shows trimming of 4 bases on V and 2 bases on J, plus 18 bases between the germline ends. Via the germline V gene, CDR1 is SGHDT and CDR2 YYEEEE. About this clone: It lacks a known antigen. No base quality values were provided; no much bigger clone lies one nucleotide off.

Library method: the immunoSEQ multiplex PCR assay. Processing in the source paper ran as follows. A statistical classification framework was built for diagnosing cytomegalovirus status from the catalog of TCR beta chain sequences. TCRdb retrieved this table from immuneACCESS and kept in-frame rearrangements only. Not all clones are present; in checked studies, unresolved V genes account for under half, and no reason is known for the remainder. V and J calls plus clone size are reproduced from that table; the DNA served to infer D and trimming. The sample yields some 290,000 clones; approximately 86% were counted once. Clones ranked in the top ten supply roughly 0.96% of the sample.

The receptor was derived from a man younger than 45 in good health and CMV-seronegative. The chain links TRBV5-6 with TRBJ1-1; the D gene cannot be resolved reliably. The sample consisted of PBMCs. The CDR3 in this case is CASSPGGSRSNTEAFF. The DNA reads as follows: TGTGCCAGCAGCCCGGGTGGGTCGCGTAGTAACACTGAAGCTTTCTTT.